This T cell receptor beta chain stems from a study of blood T cell repertoires in COVID-19. Study overall: COVID-19 samples from acute and convalescent phases originated in the United States, Italy and Spain.

This CDR3 spans 16 amino acids. V was cut by 0 bases and J by 0 bases, with 10 bases left in between. The V gene's germline CDR1 is MDHEN and CDR2 SYDVKM. Method: immunoSEQ multiplex PCR; TCRdb's copy keeps in-frame clones and lacks some. The repertoire has about 190,000 clones, 90% of them found once; the top ten carry about 0.58%. Material for sequencing was peripheral blood. The receptor's source is a man aged 50-59 years with acute or convalescent COVID-19. The chain employs TRBV28 and TRBJ2-3; possible D gene TRBD2, 5 bases. CDR3 nucleotides: TGTGCCAGCAGTTTATGGGGCGGGCTTAGCACAGATACGCAGTATTTT. Protein sequence: CASSLWGGLSTDTQYF.